The rows below give T cell receptor beta chains drawn from one sample of a study of shared clonotypes between healthy human individuals. Profiled with immunoSEQ multiplex PCR; TCRdb holds only in-frame clones, not every one. This table holds roughly 2.1 million clones, 93% found once. Material: naive CD8+ T cells from PBMCs. The source is a man aged 18 to 30 in good health. Some clones in this sample may be carry-over from other donors' samples. CDR3s include the opening cysteine and the closing phenylalanine or tryptophan. D genes are given only for firm matches. Size is omitted from some rows. Given values are once, few, many or a class for expanded clones.

D gene,V gene,J gene,clone size,CDR3 DNA,CDR3 protein
TRBD1,TRBV27,TRBJ2-7,.,TGTGCCAGCAGTATTCGGACAGGGAACGAGCAGTACTTC,CASSIRTGNEQYF
TRBD1,TRBV4-1,TRBJ1-1,.,TGCGCCAGCAGCCAGGCGACAGGGATAACTGAAGCTTTCTTT,CASSQATGITEAFF
.,TRBV28,TRBJ1-1,few,TGTGCCAGCCAGGGACATGTTAACACTGAAGCTTTCTTT,CASQGHVNTEAFF
.,TRBV7-9,TRBJ1-1,.,TGTGCCAGCAGCTTAGGGGGGGCAGGTCTGAACACTGAAGCTTTCTTT,CASSLGGAGLNTEAFF
TRBD2,TRBV6-5,TRBJ2-2,.,TGTGCCAGCAGTTACTCGGGGGGGTTAACCGGGGAGCTGTTTTTT,CASSYSGGLTGELFF
.,TRBV28,TRBJ2-7,once,TGTGCCAGCAGTTTCAGGACAAAATACGAGCAGTACTTC,CASSFRTKYEQYF
.,TRBV6-5,TRBJ1-2,.,TGTGCCAGCAGCCACAGGGAATTCGATGGCTACACCTTC,CASSHREFDGYTF
.,TRBV27,TRBJ2-7,.,TGTGCCAGTTCCCGGGACCTTCGTGTGGAGCAGTACTTC,CASSRDLRVEQYF
TRBD2,TRBV29-1,TRBJ2-1,.,TGCAGCGTTGAAGGGACCCGGGACTACGGCAATGAGCAGTTCTTC,CSVEGTRDYGNEQFF
TRBD1,TRBV6-1,TRBJ1-2,.,TGTGCCAGCAGTGAATTTGGAGGGGGCATCTATGGCTACACCTTC,CASSEFGGGIYGYTF
.,TRBV2,TRBJ1-2,.,TGTGCCAGCAGAACAGGGCCGGGCTACACCTTC,CASRTGPGYTF
.,TRBV30,TRBJ2-7,.,TGTGCCTGGAAGGGGTTTGTAAGCGACGAGCAGTACTTC,CAWKGFVSDEQYF
TRBD1,TRBV4-1,TRBJ2-3,.,TGCGCCAGCAGCCAAGTACTACAGGGGGCGCTTGGCACAGATACGCAGTATTTT,CASSQVLQGALGTDTQYF
.,TRBV5-4,TRBJ2-1,.,TGTGCCAGCAGCCATTCTGCGAATGAGCAGTTCTTC,CASSHSANEQFF
TRBD2,TRBV7-2,TRBJ2-1,.,TGTGCCAGCAGCTTATCACGGGAGGAGTCCTACAATGAGCAGTTCTTC,CASSLSREESYNEQFF
TRBD2,TRBV30,TRBJ2-1,.,TGTGCCTGGGACGATCTAGCGGGAGAGAAGAATGAGCAGTTCTTC,CAWDDLAGEKNEQFF
.,TRBV6-5,TRBJ1-5,few,TGTGCCAGCAGTTACCTGGCAGATAGCAATCAGCCCCAGCATTTT,CASSYLADSNQPQHF
TRBD1,TRBV2,TRBJ1-2,.,TGTGCCAGCAGCCAAGACAGGGCCTATGGCTACACCTTC,CASSQDRAYGYTF
TRBD2,TRBV5-1,TRBJ2-1,.,TGCGCCAGCAGCTATGGAGACGGACTAGCGGGAGGGCCCTACAATGAGCAGTTCTTC,CASSYGDGLAGGPYNEQFF
.,TRBV27,TRBJ2-2,once,TGTGCCAGCGGGGGAGATATCGGGAGGAACACCGGGGAGCTGTTTTTT,CASGGDIGRNTGELFF
.,TRBV29-1,TRBJ2-7,.,TGCAGCGTCACGGCGGACAGATCCTACGAGCAGTACTTC,CSVTADRSYEQYF
.,TRBV6-1,TRBJ2-1,.,TGTGCCAGCAACGTGCGTGGCCGCGGGAATGAGCAGTTCTTC,CASNVRGRGNEQFF